This TCR beta chain is from a study of T cells in Graves' hyperthyroidism and ophthalmopathy (dated by TCRdb to the late 2010s). Concerning the study at large: Peripheral blood samples were taken at initial diagnosis, before any treatment was given. TCR Vbeta CDR3 sequencing of roughly 140 peripheral blood samples (more than 40 ophthalmopathy, under 80 hyperthyroidism and roughly 17 progressor patients) is reported in the paper. A discovery cohort of about a hundred patients, about 44 with Graves' ophthalmopathy and approximately 60 with stable Graves' hyperthyroidism, was used to find distinguishing TCR V-J signatures. The 100 discovery patients were randomly divided into training and test sets at a 7:3 ratio. Once sampling was done, hyperthyroidism patients were given methimazole at a starting dose of 30 mg daily, whereas ophthalmopathy patients were given high-dose intravenous methylprednisolone. In six Graves' hyperthyroidism patients, the study also compared T-cell repertoires from thyroid tissue with T-cell repertoires from blood. An independent validation cohort of fewer than 20 hyperthyroidism patients and approximately 15 patients who later progressed to ophthalmopathy tested prospective prediction of ophthalmopathy. Study-level results and caveats: Most expanded thyroid clonotypes (frequency above 0.001) were also found in blood, which suggests that blood repertoires may mirror thyroid immune responses. During validation, the model predicted progression to ophthalmopathy a median of approximately 6.5 months ahead of onset, with more than 55% sensitivity and less than 85% specificity. Sample size was not statistically predetermined, and investigators were not blinded to group allocation. A model built on a 13 V-J signature distinguished ophthalmopathy from stable hyperthyroidism, reaching over 85% sensitivity and approximately 81% specificity in cross-validation and 80%/75% in testing.

The TCR beta CDR3 regions were amplified from the RNA transcripts. For the first round of RT-PCR on the TCR CDR3, the HTBI primer set was used together with the Qiagen OneStep RT-PCR kit. The libraries were constructed in a second round of multiplex PCR and then size-selected and purified. The libraries were sequenced on an Illumina HiSeq2000 using paired-end 100 bp reads. Under the source paper's analysis protocol: SOAPnuke was used to process the raw data, removing reads that contained adapters or uncalled bases, had a mean Phred below 15, or lacked an exact match to the constant primer or identifier. COPE v1.2.5 was used to merge the high-quality paired reads, and each unique nucleotide sequence was defined as a clonotype. MiTCR v1.1 was used to align clonotypes to the IMGT TRBV, TRBD and TRBJ reference segments. The analysis included only V-J combinations with a frequency above 0.0001, which together covered roughly 99% of the repertoires. A TCS score was defined as the ratio of F50 (clonal expansion) to E x V (chaos), with BLOSUM62-based TCRdist applied between CDR3 peptides within each V-J. Welch's t-statistics and random forest reduced 500 to 550 V-J features to roughly 13, which were used in a naive Bayes classifier (R e1071). TCRdb passed the public sequencing reads through fastp at Q25 and MiXCR, retaining productive beta sequences. A single entry per CDR3 protein holds the most common genes and DNA from its merged rows. TCRdb's processing, not the authors' own work, is the source of the V and J calls. The sample profile shows some 490,000 distinct CDR3 sequences; approximately 22% of them were found once. About 49% of the sample belongs to the ten largest clones.

This clonotype was found a few times. The clone's antigen remains unknown. Compared with germline, one end of the junction differs, possibly owing to a read error. The CDR3 goes from the cysteine to the phenylalanine over 12 residues. The read is trimmed to its CDR3 DNA, 36 bases read in frame from base 1. Ophthalmopathy patients had moderately to severely active disease, with a Clinical Activity Score of 3 or more, a NOSPECS grade of 4 or more, and a disease duration of less than 3 months. Patients with uncontrolled infections, other autoimmune diseases, pregnancy or lactation were excluded. Diagnoses were established on the basis of clinical symptoms, serum thyroxine and TRAb, thyroid ultrasound, and orbital computed tomography. Ficoll-Paque density gradient centrifugation was used to isolate PBMCs from about 9.4 ml of fresh peripheral blood. Total RNA was extracted with Trizol reagent, and quality was checked on an Agilent 2100 Bioanalyzer.

The source material was blood. The source of this sequence is a woman between 70 and 85 years old with Graves' ophthalmopathy. The chain is made from TRBV12-3 or TRBV12-4 and TRBJ2-7; the D gene is not confidently resolved. The CDR3 corresponds to CAGSAMKGEQYF. The DNA reads TGTGCCGGCAGTGCCATGAAGGGTGAGCAGTACTTC.